These 11 T cell receptor beta chains were sequenced from one sample in a study of T cells in Graves' hyperthyroidism and ophthalmopathy. What was amplified from RNA transcripts were TCR beta CDR3 regions. The TCR CDR3 first-round RT-PCR relied on the HTBI primer set. MiXCR was run by TCRdb on the multiplex PCR reads, yielding one entry per CDR3 protein. The sample contains more than 55,000 distinct CDR3 sequences, about 57% of which appear only once. Sequenced sample: blood. The source of these receptors is an older woman with Graves' ophthalmopathy.

This clonotype has at least ten counts. The rearrangement joins TRBV27 to TRBJ2-1, with D possibly called TRBD1 or TRBD2 (9 bases each). Trimming took 7 bases from V and 3 from J, leaving 19 bases between them. Germline values: CDR1 MNHEY, CDR2 SMNVEV (reference sequence). CDR3 length: 16 amino acids. The CDR3 bases are TGTGCCAGCACCCAGCGGGGGGACAGGGTCTACAATGAGCAGTTCTTC. Translating it yields CASTQRGDRVYNEQFF.

This clonotype was counted many times. The chain couples TRBV5-1 to TRBJ2-3, with D unresolved. In germline, CDR1 is SGHRS, CDR2 YFSETQ. V was shortened by 2 bases and J by 0 bases, with 10 bases between the two germline ends. The CDR3 is made up of 15 amino acids. CDR3 in amino acids: CASSFLVGSTDTQYF. The CDR3 DNA is TGCGCCAGCAGCTTTCTTGTGGGGAGCACAGATACGCAGTATTTT.

The chain employs TRBV5-1 and TRBJ2-3; D is possibly TRBD2 (6 bases). Trimming shortened V by 1 base and J by 5 bases, and 17 bases separated the two germline ends. The CDR3 extends over 16 amino acids. Germline V CDR1 and CDR2: SGHRS, YFSETQ. CDR3 sequence: CASSLWGEIGIDTQYF. DNA of the CDR3: TGCGCCAGCAGCTTGTGGGGGGAGATCGGTATAGATACGCAGTATTTT.

The rearrangement joins TRBV7-3 to TRBJ2-7, with TRBD2 identical over 12 bases. Trimming at V came to 2 bases and at J to 4 bases, leaving 3 bases not matched to a gene. CDR3 length equals 15 residues. Germline V gene sequence: CDR1 SGHTA, CDR2 FQGTGA. The DNA of the CDR3 is TGTGCCAGCAGCTTACCTAGCGGGGGGGCTTACGAGCAGTACTTC. Its protein is CASSLPSGGAYEQYF.

In regard to this clonotype: The junction departs from the called germline gene at one end, perhaps through a read error. The V call is TRBV7-3, the J call TRBJ1-2; D gene ambiguous. Germline V gene lookup returns CDR1 SGHTA and CDR2 FQGTGA. There are 14 residues in the CDR3. The CDR3 region is CANSPGTDRYGYAF. The CDR3 coding sequence is TGTGCCAACAGCCCGGGAACAGACCGCTATGGCTACGCCTTC. The full variable domain, in which reference TRBV7-3 and TRBJ1-2 provide the parts outside the CDR3, is GAGVSQTPSNKVTEKGKYVELRCDPISGHTALYWYRQSLGQGPEFLIYFQGTGAADDSGLPNDRFFAVRPEGSVSTLKIQRTERGDSAVYLCANSPGTDRYGYAFGSGTRLTVV.

This clonotype was observed at least ten times. This chain links TRBV20-1 with TRBJ2-1; the D call may be TRBD1 or TRBD2 (5 bases each). Trimming shortened V by 0 bases and J by 7 bases, and 22 bases separated the two germline ends. Germline V gene sequence: CDR1 DFQATT, CDR2 SNEGSKA (reference sequence). The CDR3 has 17 amino acids. The CDR3 spells CSARDVGGRVRVNEQFF. The CDR3 nucleotides are TGCAGTGCTAGAGACGTCGGTGGCAGGGTGAGGGTAAATGAGCAGTTCTTC.

As to this clonotype: The junction differs from germline at one of its ends, possibly a read error. The chain employs TRBV9 and TRBJ1-3, with D uncertain. The CDR3 spans 15 residues. Germline CDR1 SGDLS, CDR2 YYNGEE. CDR3 sequence reads: CASSQVEQTGSTIYF. The DNA of the CDR3 is TGTGCCAGCAGCCAAGTAGAGCAAACTGGAAGCACCATATATTTT.

In this sample, this clonotype turned up many times. V is TRBV6-1 and J is TRBJ2-1; D is possibly TRBD2 (7 bases). V lost 4 bases and J 5 bases, leaving 24 bases between the germline ends. Germline CDR1 MNHNS, CDR2 SASEGT. The CDR3 contains 18 residues. CDR3 sequence reads: CASSVVQAGHFFDNEQFF. CDR3 bases: TGTGCCAGCAGTGTGGTTCAAGCGGGACATTTTTTCGACAATGAGCAGTTCTTC.

The chain recombines TRBV5-6 with TRBJ1-1; D might be TRBD1 (5 bases). With 4 bases removed from V and 7 bases from J, the gap between germline ends came to 17 bases. The CDR3 is 14 residues long. CDR1 and CDR2 from the germline V gene are SGHDT and YYEEEE. CDR3 DNA sequence: TGTGCCAGCAGCGGGGGTCTCGCAACTAATGAAGCTTTCTTT. The encoded protein is CASSGGLATNEAFF.

Regarding this clonotype: This CDR3 is missing its conserved last phenylalanine or tryptophan, likely due to a read error. The V call is TRBV12-3 or TRBV12-4, the J call TRBJ1-1; D remains unclear. The CDR3 is 13 amino acids. CDR3: CASSLTEYTEAFV. As DNA, the CDR3 is TGCGCCAGCAGCCTCACTGAGTACACTGAAGCTTTCGTT.

In its sample, this clonotype is medium-sized. The gene calls are TRBV20-1 and TRBJ2-7; 11 nucleotides match TRBD2. Germline V gene lookup returns CDR1 DFQATT and CDR2 SNEGSKA (reference sequence). The CDR3 runs 16 residues. V shed 0 bases, J shed 0 bases, and the junction held 4 bases outside the gene matches. The CDR3 loop reads CSARDGLAGGSYEQYF. CDR3 nucleotides: TGCAGTGCTAGAGATGGGCTAGCGGGGGGCTCCTACGAGCAGTACTTC.